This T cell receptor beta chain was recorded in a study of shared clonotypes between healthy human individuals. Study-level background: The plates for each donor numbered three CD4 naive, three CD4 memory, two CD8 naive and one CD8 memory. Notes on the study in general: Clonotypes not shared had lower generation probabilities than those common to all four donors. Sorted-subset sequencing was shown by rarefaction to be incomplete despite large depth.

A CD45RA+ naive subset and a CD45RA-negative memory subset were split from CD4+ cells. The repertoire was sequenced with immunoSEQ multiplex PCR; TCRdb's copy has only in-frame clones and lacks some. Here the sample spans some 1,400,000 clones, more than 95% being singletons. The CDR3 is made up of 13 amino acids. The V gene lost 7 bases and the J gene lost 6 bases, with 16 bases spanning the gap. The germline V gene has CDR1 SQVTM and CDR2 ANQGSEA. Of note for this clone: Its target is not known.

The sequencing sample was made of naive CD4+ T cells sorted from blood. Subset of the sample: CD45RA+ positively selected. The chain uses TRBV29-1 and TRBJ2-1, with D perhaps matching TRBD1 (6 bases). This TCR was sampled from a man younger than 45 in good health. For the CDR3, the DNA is TGCAGCGGATACCGGGACAAACCCAATGAGCAGTTCTTC. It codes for CSGYRDKPNEQFF.